This T cell receptor (beta chain) is from a study of blood T cells in healthy people across ages. Trimming removed 0 bases at V and 3 bases at J, with 13 bases between. Per the germline V gene, CDR1 is SGDLS and CDR2 is YYNGEE. The CDR3 consists of 15 residues. Together with a sample-barcoded 5' primer, a J-beta primer mix was included in a second PCR lasting roughly 6 to 12 cycles. Carrying 12 random nucleotides, a template-switch adaptor labeled each individual cDNA molecule. MiXCR was run by TCRdb on the 5' RACE reads, yielding one entry per CDR3 protein. The sample holds about 1.5 million distinct CDR3 sequences; about 45% are singletons and the top ten take approximately 4.1%. This clonotype was found once. The donors, all healthy, were Caucasians living in Russia, aged about 6 to 90.

This TCR was recovered from a woman between 18 and 30 years old in good health. The sequenced sample was blood. This rearrangement joins TRBV9 to TRBJ2-7, with D possibly being TRBD1 (6 bases). CDR3 bases: TGTGCCAGCAGCGTAGAAGGGGGACCAGGCTACGAGCAGTACTTC. Translated: CASSVEGGPGYEQYF.